This T cell receptor beta chain was found in a study of blood T cell repertoires in COVID-19. As for the study in general: Sample material is recorded as cDNA or gDNA derived from T cells, B-cell-depleted T cells, or PBMCs.

Original processing notes: Estimation of nucleated cell counts was performed using reference gene primer amplification. The method was immunoSEQ multiplex PCR; TCRdb's version includes in-frame clones alone and lacks a portion of them. From that table come the V and J calls and clone size; the DNA was used to work out D and trimming. The table shows just over 200,000 clones, with roughly 75% occurring only once. With 5 bases removed from V and 2 bases from J, the gap between germline ends came to 13 bases. Per germline, CDR1 MNHEY and CDR2 SMNVEV (reference sequence). The CDR3 has 14 residues. The genes are TRBV27 and TRBJ2-7; D perhaps matches TRBD2 (6 bases). This receptor was identified in a woman between 65 and 79 years old with acute or convalescent COVID-19. Specimen: peripheral blood. CDR3 protein: CASSLAGLAYEQYF. In DNA form, the CDR3 reads TGTGCCAGCAGTCTCGCGGGGCTGGCCTACGAGCAGTACTTC.